This T cell receptor (beta chain) appears in the sequencing data of a study of cytomegalovirus exposure and HLA in healthy donors. PCR was performed using 60 Vbeta and 13 Jbeta primers. Assay used: immunoSEQ multiplex PCR; TCRdb lists only in-frame clones, some missing. The sample lists some 210,000 clones; more than 60% were seen once. Details on this clone: Its cognate antigen is unknown.

V shed 10 bases and J shed 0 bases, with 16 bases lying between them. The CDR3 covers 16 residues. Looked up from germline, CDR1 is SNHLY and CDR2 is FYNNEI. General observations from the study: Later, TCR association rates were found to vary by HLA locus, highest for DRB1 and lowest for HLA-C. Further analysis was carried out later, and it showed several of the most significant clusters appearing linked to common viral pathogens. Roughly uniform depth of sequencing across donors was assumed in presence/absence analyses.

The sample was PBMCs. This clonotype was obtained from a woman aged 30 to 39 in good health and CMV-seropositive. The chain is built from TRBV2 and TRBJ1-6; D might be TRBD1 (5 bases). The CDR3 sequence is CATRGIVSSYNSPLHF. CDR3 DNA: TGTGCCACCCGGGGGATCGTGAGCTCCTATAATTCACCCCTCCACTTT.